This is a list of T cell receptor beta chains from one sample in a study of blood T cells in healthy people across ages. One entry per CDR3 protein results from TCRdb running MiXCR on the 5' RACE reads. The table shows about 1,500,000 distinct CDR3 sequences, with roughly 40% occurring only once. Material: blood. The receptor source for this set is a woman aged 18-29 years in good health. Each CDR3 is given with its conserved first and last residue. The order of the fields is V gene, clone size, J gene, D gene, CDR3 DNA, CDR3 protein. The D gene is left open where the match is weak. Size values are once, few and many counts, or a class for expanded clones, and some rows have none.

v_gene: TRBV5-5; abundance: few; j_gene: TRBJ2-3; d_gene: NA; CDR3nt: TGTGCCAGCAGCCAACAGGGCGTCCCAGATACGCAGTATTTT; CDR3aa: CASSQQGVPDTQYF
v_gene: TRBV30; abundance: NA; j_gene: TRBJ1-4; d_gene: TRBD1; CDR3nt: TGTGCCTGGAGTGTGACAGGGGGCAATGAAAAACTGTTTTTT; CDR3aa: CAWSVTGGNEKLFF
v_gene: TRBV5-1; abundance: few; j_gene: TRBJ1-5; d_gene: NA; CDR3nt: TGCGCCAGCAGCTTGGGTGGGGGGGGCGGACATCAGCCCCAGCATTTT; CDR3aa: CASSLGGGGGHQPQHF
v_gene: TRBV20-1; abundance: NA; j_gene: TRBJ2-1; d_gene: NA; CDR3nt: TGCAGTGCCTCGAGTGGTGAGCAGTTCTTC; CDR3aa: CSASSGEQFF
v_gene: TRBV5-5; abundance: NA; j_gene: TRBJ1-3; d_gene: NA; CDR3nt: TGTGCCAGCAGCCGTACCGGGACGGTGGGAAACACCATATATTTT; CDR3aa: CASSRTGTVGNTIYF
v_gene: TRBV15; abundance: few; j_gene: TRBJ1-4; d_gene: NA; CDR3nt: TGTGCCACCAGCACCTCCTTAAGAACAACTAATGAAAAACTGTTTTTT; CDR3aa: CATSTSLRTTNEKLFF
v_gene: TRBV27; abundance: few; j_gene: TRBJ2-7; d_gene: NA; CDR3nt: TGTGCCAGCAGTCCCACTAGACAGGCCAAAGGCTACGAGCAGTACTTC; CDR3aa: CASSPTRQAKGYEQYF
v_gene: TRBV2; abundance: NA; j_gene: TRBJ2-5; d_gene: NA; CDR3nt: TGTGCCAGCAAGTCACGTCAAGAAGAGACCCAGTACTTC; CDR3aa: CASKSRQEETQYF
v_gene: TRBV19; abundance: NA; j_gene: TRBJ2-1; d_gene: NA; CDR3nt: TGTGCCAGTAGTATCCCGGAGCCGTACAATGAGCAGTTCTTC; CDR3aa: CASSIPEPYNEQFF
v_gene: TRBV4-2; abundance: NA; j_gene: TRBJ2-7; d_gene: TRBD2; CDR3nt: TGTGCCAGCAGCCTTCTCTCTGTCGCGGGGGGCAGCTCCTACGAGCAGTACTTC; CDR3aa: CASSLLSVAGGSSYEQYF